The present T cell receptor beta chain was sequenced within a study of STAT5B mutations in CD4+ large granular lymphocyte leukemia. About this clone itself: What it binds is not known.

General study points: CD4-sorted patient repertoires seemed more clonal than healthy CD4+ repertoires. The CD4+ versus CD8+ T-LGLL clonality difference may reflect limited sample size.

Germline CDR1 is MNHEY and CDR2 is SMNVEV (reference sequence). V gave up 3 bases and J gave up 4 bases, with 28 bases separating them. The CDR3 loop spans 20 amino acids. Sequencing was at survey level. Assay used: immunoSEQ multiplex PCR; TCRdb lists only in-frame clones, some missing. The data show fewer than 50,000 clones, with around 86% seen just once and about 2.8% held by the top ten. The specimen sequenced was CD4+ T cells from blood buffy coats. This chain connects TRBV27 to TRBJ2-1; the D gene is possibly TRBD2 (8 bases). The origin of this receptor is a human donor in good health. CDR3 in amino acids: CASSFQTGPRIAGRYNEQFF. CDR3 coding DNA: TGTGCCAGCAGTTTCCAGACAGGGCCACGCATAGCGGGAAGATACAATGAGCAGTTCTTC.